The next 18 T cell receptor beta chains were all read from a single sample in a study of T-cell reconstitution after alpha-beta-depleted transplantation in children. Library preparation (for TCRbeta) was performed with unique molecular identifiers. TCRdb itself ran the PCR reads through MiXCR, one entry per CDR3 protein. This table holds around 530,000 distinct CDR3 sequences, roughly 33% found once. Source: PBMCs from the stem cell graft donor, taken from the stem cell graft. These receptors originate from a human donor who donated a stem cell graft to a child with aplastic anemia.

This clonotype was recorded a few times. The V gene is TRBV7-2, the J gene TRBJ2-7; 7 bases align to TRBD1. CDR1 and CDR2 from the germline V gene are SGHTA and FQGNSA. The J segment lost 3 bases and the V segment lost 1 base, leaving 6 bases of the junction unmatched. CDR3 length: 15 residues. The CDR3 is CASSLGTGEFYEQYF. CDR3 coding DNA: TGTGCCAGCAGCTTAGGGACAGGCGAATTCTACGAGCAGTACTTC.

This chain uses TRBV3-1 with TRBJ2-4; possibly TRBD1 or TRBD2 for D (6 bases each). The ends were cut back, 4 bases at V and 7 bases at J, with 17 bases in the middle. This CDR3 is built from 15 residues. CDR1 LGHDT and CDR2 YNNKEL come from the germline V gene (reference sequence). The CDR3 loop is CASSPGGFSGNIQYF. The CDR3 bases are TGTGCCAGCAGCCCCGGGGGCTTTTCGGGTAACATTCAGTACTTC.

This clonotype was detected only a few times. J is TRBJ2-1 and V is TRBV5-1, with 9 bases fitting TRBD2. Germline CDR1 SGHRS, CDR2 YFSETQ. The V and J ends lost 4 bases and 2 bases, in that order; junction bases with no gene match: 7. The CDR3 has 16 residues. The CDR3, as DNA: TGCGCCAGCAGCCTCAGCTGGACTAGCGCCTACAATGAGCAGTTCTTC. Translated, it gives CASSLSWTSAYNEQFF.

The J gene is TRBJ2-1, the V gene TRBV11-3; 13 bases are a match to TRBD2. This CDR3 comprises 17 residues. The germline gives CDR1 SGHNT, CDR2 YENEEA. V was clipped by 3 bases and J by 8 bases; unmatched bases: 10. DNA for the CDR3: TGTGCCAGCAGCTTGACCTGGACTAGCGGGAGTAGGGATGAGCAGTTCTTC. Its translation: CASSLTWTSGSRDEQFF. Filled out from reference TRBV11-3 and TRBJ2-1, the complete variable domain reads EAGVVQSPRYKIIEKKQPVAFWCNPISGHNTLYWYLQNLGQGPELLIRYENEEAVDDSQLPKDRFSAERLKGVDSTLKIQPAELGDSAVYLCASSLTWTSGSRDEQFFGPGTRLTVL.

This clonotype has only a few counts. V and J are TRBV29-1 and TRBJ2-1; TRBD2 agrees at 8 bases. The CDR3 length is 14 residues. The V segment lost 7 bases and the J segment 10 bases; nucleotides outside the gene matches: 15. Germline V CDR1 and CDR2: SQVTM, ANQGSEA. CDR3 bases: TGCAGCGCTAATGGACTAGCTAACATATACGAGCAGTTCTTC. Translated: CSANGLANIYEQFF.

The genes are TRBV15 and TRBJ1-4; no firm D call. The CDR3 runs 16 residues. CDR1 is LNHNV and CDR2 is YYDKDF in the germline V gene (reference sequence). V was cut by 0 bases and J by 3 bases, with 11 bases left in between. CDR3: CATSREATISNEKLFF. In DNA, the CDR3 is TGTGCCACCAGCAGAGAAGCGACAATCTCTAATGAAAAACTGTTTTTT.

The chain uses TRBV11-3 and TRBJ2-3; D unresolved. Trimming took off 2 bases at V and 6 bases at J, with 15 bases between the two ends. CDR3 length: 15 amino acids. In germline, CDR1 is SGHNT, CDR2 YENEEA. Here the CDR3 DNA reads TGTGCCAGCAGCTTACTAAATCGGCCCCGCGATACGCAGTATTTT. Its translation is CASSLLNRPRDTQYF.

This clonotype appeared many times. J is TRBJ1-5 and V is TRBV20-1; D is possibly TRBD1 (6 bases). Germline assignment: CDR1 DFQATT and CDR2 SNEGSKA (reference sequence). V lost 0 bases to trimming and J lost 6 bases, with 18 bases between them. The CDR3 loop spans 16 amino acids. The CDR3 sequence is CSARDQGAGASQPQHF. The CDR3 DNA reads TGCAGTGCTAGAGATCAGGGTGCGGGGGCATCTCAGCCCCAGCATTTT.

The sample holds one count of this clonotype. The chain has TRBV3-1 and TRBJ1-6; D is unclear. V was shortened by 1 base and J by 9 bases, with 10 bases between the two germline ends. There are 14 residues in the CDR3. Per the germline V gene, CDR1 is LGHDT and CDR2 is YNNKEL (reference sequence). CDR3 in DNA: TGTGCCAGCAGCCAAGTAATAGGTGGTTCACCCCTCCACTTT. Its protein product is CASSQVIGGSPLHF.

V usage is TRBV7-2 and J usage is TRBJ2-4; 13 bases align to TRBD2. This CDR3 is 16 amino acids long. J was trimmed by 8 bases and V by 4 bases; bases with no gene match: 8. Germline V lookup: CDR1 SGHTA, CDR2 FQGNSA. Written as DNA, the CDR3 is TGTGCCAGCAGCTCGGGACTAGCGGGAATCTCAGACATTCAGTACTTC. It encodes CASSSGLAGISDIQYF.

This clonotype turned up a few times. J is TRBJ2-5 and V is TRBV10-3; D unclear. The CDR3 runs 13 residues. V was clipped by 1 base and J by 0 bases, with 3 bases between them. CDR1 ENHRY and CDR2 SYGVKD come from the germline V gene. The CDR3 region is CAISEYHQETQYF. The CDR3, as DNA: TGTGCCATCAGTGAGTACCACCAAGAGACCCAGTACTTC.

This clonotype occurred a few times. The chain is built from TRBV5-1 and TRBJ2-1; 10 nucleotides align to TRBD2. V lost 7 bases, J lost 9 bases, and 7 bases stayed unmatched. Germline V gene sequence: CDR1 SGHRS, CDR2 YFSETQ. The CDR3 runs 13 residues. CDR3 sequence: CASAQSGRGEQFF. CDR3 nucleotides: TGCGCCAGCGCCCAGAGCGGGAGGGGTGAGCAGTTCTTC. Using reference TRBV5-1 and TRBJ2-1 for the parts outside the CDR3, the full variable domain is KAGVTQTPRYLIKTRGQQVTLSCSPISGHRSVSWYQQTPGQGLQFLFEYFSETQRNKGNFPGRFSGRQFSNSRSEMNVSTLELGDSALYLCASAQSGRGEQFFGPGTRLTVL.

This clonotype was recorded a few times. V gene TRBV20-1 combines with J gene TRBJ2-1; 14 bases align to TRBD2. The CDR3 has 17 residues. After removal of 5 bases from V and 6 bases from J, the junction contained 12 bases not matched to a gene. In germline, CDR1 is DFQATT, CDR2 SNEGSKA (reference sequence). The chain's CDR3 is CSAEPTGTSGSSNEQFF. The CDR3 nucleotides read TGCAGTGCTGAACCAACCGGGACTAGCGGGAGCAGCAATGAGCAGTTCTTC.

The chain combines TRBV9 with TRBJ1-1, with D possibly TRBD1 on 5 matching bases. V lost 0 bases and J lost 1, with 10 bases in between. The length of the CDR3 is 15 residues. Germline CDR1 reads SGDLS; CDR2 reads YYNGEE. This CDR3 reads CASSVDRGGNTEAFF. The CDR3 coding sequence is TGTGCCAGCAGCGTAGACCGGGGCGGGAACACTGAAGCTTTCTTT.

V is TRBV29-1 and J is TRBJ2-7; 11 positions agree with TRBD2. The V gene's germline CDR1 is SQVTM and CDR2 ANQGSEA. This CDR3 has 16 residues. V lost 0 bases to trimming and J lost 3 bases; unmatched junction nucleotides: 7. The CDR3 reads CSVEDRGTSGGYEQYF. The CDR3 nucleotides read TGCAGCGTTGAAGATCGCGGGACTAGCGGCGGCTACGAGCAGTACTTC.

This chain connects TRBV7-2 to TRBJ2-3, with D unresolved. This CDR3 region has 15 residues. CDR1 is SGHTA, CDR2 FQGNSA, per germline. Trimming shortened V by 5 bases and J by 2 bases, and 14 bases separated the two germline ends. The CDR3 reads CASSQTDLATDTQYF. DNA for the CDR3: TGTGCCAGCAGCCAGACTGACCTGGCCACAGATACGCAGTATTTT.

The chain combines TRBV12-3 or TRBV12-4 with TRBJ2-1; D is undetermined. Trimming removed 1 base from V and 0 bases from J, with 7 bases in between. This CDR3 has 15 residues. CDR3: CASSLGTISYNEQFF. In DNA, the CDR3 is TGTGCCAGCAGTTTAGGCACCATCTCCTACAATGAGCAGTTCTTC.

In DNA form, the CDR3 reads TGTGCCAGCTCATCCGCCGGGACAGGGGTTGATACGCAGTATTTT. This sequence encodes CASSSAGTGVDTQYF. The chain carries TRBV18 and TRBJ2-3, with 10 bases aligning to TRBD1. The germline V gene has CDR1 KGHSH and CDR2 LQKENI. J gave up 6 bases and V 5 bases, and 8 bases lay outside the gene matches. The CDR3 spans 15 residues.